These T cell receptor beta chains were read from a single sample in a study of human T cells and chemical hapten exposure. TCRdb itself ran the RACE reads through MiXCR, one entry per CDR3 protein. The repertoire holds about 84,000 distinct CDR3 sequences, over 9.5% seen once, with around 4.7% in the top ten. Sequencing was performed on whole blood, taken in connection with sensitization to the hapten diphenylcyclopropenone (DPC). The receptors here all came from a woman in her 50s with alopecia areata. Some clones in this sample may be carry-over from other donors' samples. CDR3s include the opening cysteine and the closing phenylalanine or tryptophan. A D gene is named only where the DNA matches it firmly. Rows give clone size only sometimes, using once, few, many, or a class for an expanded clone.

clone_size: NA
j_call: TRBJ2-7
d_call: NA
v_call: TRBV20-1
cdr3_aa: CSPRKRSGYEQYF
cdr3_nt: TGCAGTCCCCGAAAGAGGTCGGGCTACGAGCAGTACTTC

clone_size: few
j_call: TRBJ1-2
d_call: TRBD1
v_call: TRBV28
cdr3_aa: CASRAGTGYGYTF
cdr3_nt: TGTGCCAGCAGGGCCGGGACAGGGTATGGCTACACCTTC

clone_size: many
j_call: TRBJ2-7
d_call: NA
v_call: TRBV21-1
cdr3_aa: CASMGQGEYEQYF
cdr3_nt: TGTGCCAGTATGGGACAGGGGGAGTACGAGCAGTACTTC

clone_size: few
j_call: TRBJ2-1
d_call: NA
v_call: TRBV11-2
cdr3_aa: CASSSGGSGPYNEQFF
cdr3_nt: TGTGCCAGCAGCTCCGGTGGTTCCGGGCCCTACAATGAGCAGTTCTTC

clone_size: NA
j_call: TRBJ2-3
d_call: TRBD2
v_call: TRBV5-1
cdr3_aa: CASSLTVSGRADTQYF
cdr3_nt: TGCGCCAGCAGCTTGACAGTAAGCGGGAGAGCAGATACGCAGTATTTT

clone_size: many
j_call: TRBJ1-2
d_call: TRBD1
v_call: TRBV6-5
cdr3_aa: CASRLTGVQNGYTF
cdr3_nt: TGTGCCAGCAGATTGACAGGGGTTCAGAATGGCTACACCTTC

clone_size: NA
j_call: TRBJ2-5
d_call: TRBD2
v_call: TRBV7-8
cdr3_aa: CASSLAGTSGSLETQYF
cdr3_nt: TGTGCCAGCAGCTTAGCAGGGACTAGCGGGAGTTTGGAGACCCAGTACTTC

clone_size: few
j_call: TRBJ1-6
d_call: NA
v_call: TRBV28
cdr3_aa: CASSLYTNNSPLHF
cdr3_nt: TGTGCCAGCAGTTTATATACCAATAATTCACCCCTCCACTTT

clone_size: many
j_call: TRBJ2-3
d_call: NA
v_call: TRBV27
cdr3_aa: CASSYGRTDTQYF
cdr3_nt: TGTGCCAGCAGTTACGGACGCACAGATACGCAGTATTTT

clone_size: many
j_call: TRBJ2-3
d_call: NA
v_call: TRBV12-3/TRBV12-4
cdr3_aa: CASSSNGISTDTQYF
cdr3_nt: TGTGCCAGCAGTTCAAACGGGATAAGCACAGATACGCAGTATTTT

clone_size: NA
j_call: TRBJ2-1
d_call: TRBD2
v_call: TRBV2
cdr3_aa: CASMRTSGYNEQFF
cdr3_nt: TGTGCCAGCATGAGGACTAGCGGCTACAATGAGCAGTTCTTC

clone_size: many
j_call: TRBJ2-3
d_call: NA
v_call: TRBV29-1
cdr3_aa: CSAHVRSSSTDTQYF
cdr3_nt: TGCAGCGCACATGTCCGGAGCTCTAGCACAGATACGCAGTATTTT

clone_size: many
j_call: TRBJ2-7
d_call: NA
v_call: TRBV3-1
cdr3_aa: CASSQERGYEQYF
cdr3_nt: TGTGCCAGCAGCCAAGAGCGGGGTTACGAGCAGTACTTC

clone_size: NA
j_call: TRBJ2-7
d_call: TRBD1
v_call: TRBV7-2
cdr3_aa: CASSLALTGVNEQYF
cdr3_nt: TGTGCCAGCAGCTTAGCGCTAACAGGGGTAAACGAGCAGTACTTC

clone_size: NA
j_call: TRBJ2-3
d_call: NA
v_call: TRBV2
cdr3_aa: CASTWTGADTQYF
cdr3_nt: TGTGCCAGCACCTGGACTGGCGCAGATACGCAGTATTTT

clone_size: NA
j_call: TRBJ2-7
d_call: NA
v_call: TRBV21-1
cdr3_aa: CASSKRHLTGRAYEQYF
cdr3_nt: TGTGCCAGCAGCAAAAGGCATCTTACTGGCAGGGCCTACGAGCAGTACTTC

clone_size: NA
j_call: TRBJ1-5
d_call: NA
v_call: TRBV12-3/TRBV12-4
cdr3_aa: CASSFLGARSNQPQHF
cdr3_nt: TGTGCCAGCAGTTTCTTGGGGGCCCGAAGCAATCAGCCCCAGCATTTT

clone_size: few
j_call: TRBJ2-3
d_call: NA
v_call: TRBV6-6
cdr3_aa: CASSYSASPPTQYF
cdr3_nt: TGTGCCAGCAGTTACTCAGCTTCCCCCCCTACGCAGTATTTT

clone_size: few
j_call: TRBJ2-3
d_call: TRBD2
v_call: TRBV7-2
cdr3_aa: CASSYLAVTDTQYF
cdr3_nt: TGTGCCAGCAGCTACCTAGCGGTTACAGATACGCAGTATTTT

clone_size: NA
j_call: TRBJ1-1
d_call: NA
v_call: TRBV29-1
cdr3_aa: CSVVSVVGTEAFF
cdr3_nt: TGCAGCGTTGTTTCGGTGGTTGGTACTGAAGCTTTCTTT

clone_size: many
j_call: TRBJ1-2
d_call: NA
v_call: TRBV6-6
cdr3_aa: CASSYKVGAPNYGYTF
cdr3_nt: TGTGCCAGCAGTTACAAAGTCGGCGCCCCGAACTATGGCTACACCTTC

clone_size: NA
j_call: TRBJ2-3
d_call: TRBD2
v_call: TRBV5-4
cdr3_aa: CASSLGTSGRRSDTQYF
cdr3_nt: TGTGCCAGCAGCTTGGGGACTAGCGGGAGGAGGTCAGATACGCAGTATTTT

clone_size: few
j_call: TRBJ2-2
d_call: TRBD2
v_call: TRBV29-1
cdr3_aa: CSVRTSGTNTGELFF
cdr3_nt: TGCAGCGTTAGGACTAGCGGGACAAACACCGGGGAGCTGTTTTTT

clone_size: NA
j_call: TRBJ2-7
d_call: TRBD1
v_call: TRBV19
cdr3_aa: CASSISTGNYEQYF
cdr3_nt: TGTGCCAGCTCAATTTCGACAGGGAACTACGAGCAGTACTTC

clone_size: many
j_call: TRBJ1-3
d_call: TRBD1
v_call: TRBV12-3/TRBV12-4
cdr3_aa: CASSRDSGNTIYF
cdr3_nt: TGTGCCAGCAGCCGGGACAGTGGAAACACCATATATTTT

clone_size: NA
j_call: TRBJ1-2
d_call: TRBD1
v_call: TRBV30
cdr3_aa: CAWRGTGQPTNYGYTF
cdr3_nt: TGTGCCTGGAGAGGTACGGGACAGCCAACTAACTATGGCTACACCTTC

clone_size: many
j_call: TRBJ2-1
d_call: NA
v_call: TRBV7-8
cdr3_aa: CASSSQYSSYNEQFF
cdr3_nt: TGTGCCAGCAGCTCTCAATACAGCTCCTACAATGAGCAGTTCTTC

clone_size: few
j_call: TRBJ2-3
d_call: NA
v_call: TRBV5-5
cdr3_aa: CASSLMAATDTQYF
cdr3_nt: TGTGCCAGCAGCTTGATGGCCGCCACAGATACGCAGTATTTT